A selection of T cell receptor beta chains follows, all from one sample in a study of T cell responses to AZD1222 COVID-19 vaccine. The data were produced by immunoSEQ multiplex PCR, yet TCRdb's version contains in-frame clones alone and is incomplete. The sample lists under 25,000 clones; 80% to 85% were seen once. This specimen consisted of peripheral blood, obtained 28 days after the second AZD1222 dose. Every receptor here comes from an adult who received the AZD1222 COVID-19 vaccine. Each CDR3 is given without its conserved first and last residue.

>TRBV5-1
ASSFVAGDQPQH
>TRBV30
AWGGFQETQY
>TRBV21-1
ASSKPGRPGQPQH
>TRBV28
ASLDRVVDEQF
>TRBV12-3/TRBV12-4
ASRSQTLHGYT
>TRBV5-6
ASSLTPGSHNEQF
>TRBV5-1
ASSLSRTVGSYNEQF
>TRBV3-1/TRBV3-2
ASSQGLDSEAF
>TRBV2
ASSEGGGLETDTQY
>TRBV19
ASSPRDIKTGELF
>TRBV5-1
ASSSGTDTDTQY
>TRBV9
ASSRLGRSASYNEQF
>TRBV30
AWTPGTQETQY
>TRBV18
ASSNRKLTNYGYT
>TRBV7-6
ASSRLGGDREGKNIQY
>TRBV7-3
ASSRPGTSGKGELF
>TRBV6-2/TRBV6-3
ASSWRQGRSYEQY
>TRBV5-5
ASSWIHYSNQPQH
>TRBV19
ASSIDREGSGANVLT
>TRBV5-1
ASSLLYNEQF
>TRBV6-5
ATRPSSGKTF
>TRBV28
ASSQTGGYEKLF
>TRBV10-1
ASSESGNQPQH
>TRBV29-1
SVTSGRSSSYNEQF
>TRBV28
ASREGGGNTEAF
>TRBV11-2
ASSLTSNNYGYT
>TRBV19
ASGRNSNQPQH
>TRBV3-1/TRBV3-2
ASSQDLGYEDTQY
>TRBV19
ASRMDRADNQPQH
>TRBV19
ASRYGGVNTEAF
>TRBV29-1
SVGMADTQY
>TRBV9
ASSVVPGQGPEAF
>TRBV5-1
ASSLDSGNTIY
>TRBV18
ASSPTGTSGYEQY
>TRBV18
ASSPQNRIGDTEAF